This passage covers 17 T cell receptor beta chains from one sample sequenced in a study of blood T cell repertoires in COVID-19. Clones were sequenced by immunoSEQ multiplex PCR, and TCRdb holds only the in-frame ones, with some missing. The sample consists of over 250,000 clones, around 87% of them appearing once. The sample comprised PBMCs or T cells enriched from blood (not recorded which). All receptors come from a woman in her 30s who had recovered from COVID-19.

CDR3 region: CASREGQGGEAFF. CDR3 nucleotide sequence: TGTGCCAGCAGGGAGGGACAGGGTGGTGAAGCTTTCTTT. The chain uses TRBV6-5 and TRBJ1-1; 9 nucleotides agree with TRBD1. Germline values: CDR1 MNHEY, CDR2 SVGAGI. The CDR3 sequence is 13 residues long. Trimming at V came to 6 bases and at J to 7 bases, leaving 6 bases not matched to a gene.

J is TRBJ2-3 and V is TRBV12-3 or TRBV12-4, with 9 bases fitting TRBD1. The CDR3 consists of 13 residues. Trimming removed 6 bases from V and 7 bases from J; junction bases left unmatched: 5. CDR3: CASSPGTGNTQYF. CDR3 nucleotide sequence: TGTGCCAGCAGCCCCGGGACAGGGAATACGCAGTATTTT.

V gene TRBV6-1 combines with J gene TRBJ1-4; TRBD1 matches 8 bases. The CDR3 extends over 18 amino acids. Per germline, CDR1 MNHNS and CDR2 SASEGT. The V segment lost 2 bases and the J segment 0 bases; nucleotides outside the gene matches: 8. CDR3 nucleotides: TGTGCCAGCAGTGAATGGGGGGGGACAGGAGCAACTAATGAAAAACTGTTTTTT. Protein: CASSEWGGTGATNEKLFF.

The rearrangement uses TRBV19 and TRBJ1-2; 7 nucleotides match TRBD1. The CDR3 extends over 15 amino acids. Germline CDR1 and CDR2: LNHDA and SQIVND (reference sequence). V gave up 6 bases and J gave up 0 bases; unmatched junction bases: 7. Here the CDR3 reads CASRMGQLPNYGYTF. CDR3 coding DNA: TGTGCCAGTAGGATGGGACAGCTACCTAACTATGGCTACACCTTC.

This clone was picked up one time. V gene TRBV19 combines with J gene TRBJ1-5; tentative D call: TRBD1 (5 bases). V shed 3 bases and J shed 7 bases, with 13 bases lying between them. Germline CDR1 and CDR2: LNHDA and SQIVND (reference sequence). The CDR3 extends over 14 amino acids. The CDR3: CASSILGEEQPQHF. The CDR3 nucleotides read TGTGCCAGTAGTATTCTGGGGGAGGAGCAGCCCCAGCATTTT.

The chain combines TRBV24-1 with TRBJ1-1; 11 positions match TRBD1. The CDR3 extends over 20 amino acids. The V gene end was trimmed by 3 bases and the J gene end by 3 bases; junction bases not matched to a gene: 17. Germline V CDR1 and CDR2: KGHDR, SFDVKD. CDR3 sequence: CATSDIGQGAGVGDDTEAFF. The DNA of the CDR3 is TGTGCCACCAGTGATATCGGACAGGGGGCCGGTGTAGGTGATGACACTGAAGCTTTCTTT.

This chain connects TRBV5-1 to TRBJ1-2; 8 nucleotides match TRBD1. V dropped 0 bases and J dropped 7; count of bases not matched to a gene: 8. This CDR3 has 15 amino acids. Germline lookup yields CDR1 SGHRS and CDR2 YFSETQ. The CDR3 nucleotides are TGCGCCAGCAGCTTGGATCCAGGGGGCGCGGTTGGCTACACCTTC. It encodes CASSLDPGGAVGYTF. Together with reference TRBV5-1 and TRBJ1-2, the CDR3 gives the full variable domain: KAGVTQTPRYLIKTRGQQVTLSCSPISGHRSVSWYQQTPGQGLQFLFEYFSETQRNKGNFPGRFSGRQFSNSRSEMNVSTLELGDSALYLCASSLDPGGAVGYTFGSGTRLTVV.

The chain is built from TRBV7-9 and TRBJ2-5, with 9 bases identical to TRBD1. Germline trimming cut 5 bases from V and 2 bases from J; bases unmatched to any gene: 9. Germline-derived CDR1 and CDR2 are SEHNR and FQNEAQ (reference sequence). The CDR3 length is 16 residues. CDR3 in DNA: TGTGCCAGCAGCCCGTCCTGGGGGACAGGGCAAGAGACCCAGTACTTC. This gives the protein CASSPSWGTGQETQYF.

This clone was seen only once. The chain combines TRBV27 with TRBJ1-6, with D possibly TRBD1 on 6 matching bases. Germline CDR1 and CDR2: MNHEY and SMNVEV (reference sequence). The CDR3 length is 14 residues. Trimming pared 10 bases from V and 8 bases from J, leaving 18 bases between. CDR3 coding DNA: TGTGCCAACTCAGGGGAGGGTATGGATTCACCCCTCCACTTT. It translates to CANSGEGMDSPLHF.

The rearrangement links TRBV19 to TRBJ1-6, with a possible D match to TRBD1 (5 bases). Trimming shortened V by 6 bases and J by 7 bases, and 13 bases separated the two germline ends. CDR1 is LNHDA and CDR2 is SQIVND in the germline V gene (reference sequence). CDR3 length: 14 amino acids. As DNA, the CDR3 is TGTGCCAGTAGACTCACGGCAGGGAATTCACCCCTCCACTTT. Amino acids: CASRLTAGNSPLHF.

CDR3 sequence reads: CASSAGPASGGYTF. The CDR3 nucleotides are TGTGCCAGTAGTGCGGGCCCTGCCTCCGGTGGCTACACCTTC. This chain connects TRBV19 to TRBJ1-2; D is ambiguous. Germline V lookup: CDR1 LNHDA, CDR2 SQIVND (reference sequence). The CDR3 is 14 amino acids. V was shortened by 5 bases and J by 7 bases, with 17 bases between the two germline ends.

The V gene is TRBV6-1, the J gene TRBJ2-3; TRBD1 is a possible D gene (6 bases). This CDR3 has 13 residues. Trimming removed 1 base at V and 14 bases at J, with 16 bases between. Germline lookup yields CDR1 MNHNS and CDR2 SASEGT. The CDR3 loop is CASSEGQGYRAYF. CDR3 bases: TGTGCCAGCAGTGAAGGGCAGGGGTACCGTGCGTATTTT.

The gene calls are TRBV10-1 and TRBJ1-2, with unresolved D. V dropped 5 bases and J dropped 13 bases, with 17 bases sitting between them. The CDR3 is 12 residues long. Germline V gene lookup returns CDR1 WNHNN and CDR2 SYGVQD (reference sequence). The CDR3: CASSPRNTVLTF. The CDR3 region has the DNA TGCGCCAGCAGTCCCAGGAACACGGTCCTCACCTTC.

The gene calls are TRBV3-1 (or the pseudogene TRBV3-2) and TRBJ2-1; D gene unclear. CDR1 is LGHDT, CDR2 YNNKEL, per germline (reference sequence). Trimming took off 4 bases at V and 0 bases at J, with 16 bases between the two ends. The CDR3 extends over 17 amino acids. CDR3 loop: CASSPDPAVSSYNEQFF. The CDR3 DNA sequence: TGTGCCAGCAGCCCCGACCCGGCGGTTAGCTCCTACAATGAGCAGTTCTTC.

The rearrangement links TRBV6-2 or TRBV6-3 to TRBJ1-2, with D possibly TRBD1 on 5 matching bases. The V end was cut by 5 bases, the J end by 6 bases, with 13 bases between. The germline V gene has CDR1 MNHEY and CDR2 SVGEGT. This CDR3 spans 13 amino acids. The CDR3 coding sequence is TGTGCCAGCAGTGACCGGGGACTCAATGGCTACACCTTC. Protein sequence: CASSDRGLNGYTF.

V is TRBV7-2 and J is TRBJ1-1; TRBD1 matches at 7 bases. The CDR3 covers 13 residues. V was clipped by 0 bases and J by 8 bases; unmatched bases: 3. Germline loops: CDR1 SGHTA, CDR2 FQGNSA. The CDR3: CASSLALTGEAFF. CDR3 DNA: TGTGCCAGCAGCTTAGCCCTGACAGGGGAAGCTTTCTTT.

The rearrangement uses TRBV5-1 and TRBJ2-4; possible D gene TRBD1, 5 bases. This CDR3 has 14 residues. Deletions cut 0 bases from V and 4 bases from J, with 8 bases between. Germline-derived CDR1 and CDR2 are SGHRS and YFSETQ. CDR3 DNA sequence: TGCGCCAGCAGCTTGGCCGCAGGGAAAAACATTCAGTACTTC. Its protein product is CASSLAAGKNIQYF. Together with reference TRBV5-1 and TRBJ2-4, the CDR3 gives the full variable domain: KAGVTQTPRYLIKTRGQQVTLSCSPISGHRSVSWYQQTPGQGLQFLFEYFSETQRNKGNFPGRFSGRQFSNSRSEMNVSTLELGDSALYLCASSLAAGKNIQYFGAGTRLSVL.